The 23 T cell receptor beta chains below all came from one sample that was sequenced in a study of blood T cell repertoires in COVID-19. Sequencing used immunoSEQ multiplex PCR; TCRdb keeps in-frame clones, though not all of them. Of under 200,000 clones listed, around 83% are singletons. What was sequenced was peripheral blood. These receptor sequences come from a man younger than 35 with acute or convalescent COVID-19.

As for this clone: The sample holds other DNA sequences that translate to the same CDR3. This chain links TRBV3-1 (or the pseudogene TRBV3-2) with TRBJ1-1; D gene unclear. V was clipped by 4 bases and J by 1 base, with 4 bases between them. CDR3 size: 12 residues. Per the germline V gene, CDR1 is LGHDT and CDR2 is YNNKEL (reference sequence). The CDR3 DNA reads as TGTGCCAGCAGCCCAGGGAACACTGAAGCTTTCTTT. It specifies CASSPGNTEAFF.

The chain links TRBV30 to TRBJ1-2; a possible D gene is TRBD1 (6 bases). The CDR3 contains 14 residues. Trimming took off 4 bases at V and 4 bases at J, with 16 bases between the two ends. Per germline, CDR1 GTSNPN and CDR2 SVGIG (reference sequence). CDR3 region: CAWKIGGQGYGYTF. CDR3 sequence (DNA): TGTGCCTGGAAGATCGGGGGGCAGGGCTATGGCTACACCTTC.

The CDR3 is CASRSASGGKGTEAFF. For the CDR3, the DNA is TGTGCCAGCAGAAGCGCGAGCGGGGGCAAAGGCACTGAAGCTTTCTTT. The J gene is TRBJ1-1, the V gene TRBV11-2; tentative D call: TRBD1 (6 bases). The V end was cut by 6 bases, the J end by 4 bases, with 21 bases between. CDR1 is SGHAT and CDR2 is FQNNGV in the germline V gene. CDR3 length: 16 amino acids.

The rearrangement links TRBV5-4 to TRBJ1-2; 11 bases match TRBD1. The V gene's germline CDR1 is SGHNT and CDR2 YYREEE (reference sequence). The CDR3 has 16 amino acids. Unmatched junction bases numbered 5, after V lost 3 bases and J lost 1 base. The CDR3 DNA reads as TGTGCCAGCAGCTCGGGGGACAGGGGGAATAACTATGGCTACACCTTC. Its translation: CASSSGDRGNNYGYTF. Full variable domain (rest looked up from reference TRBV5-4 and TRBJ1-2): ETGVTQSPTHLIKTRGQQVTLRCSSQSGHNTVSWYQQALGQGPQFIFQYYREEENGRGNFPPRFSGLQFPNYSSELNVNALELDDSALYLCASSSGDRGNNYGYTFGSGTRLTVV.

V usage is TRBV30 and J usage is TRBJ2-2; weak D call: TRBD1 (7 bases). The CDR3 spans 15 residues. V dropped 7 bases and J dropped 7 bases, with 22 bases sitting between them. Germline V gene sequence: CDR1 GTSNPN, CDR2 SVGIG (reference sequence). CDR3 residues: CALWRGQFGGGELFF. CDR3 bases: TGTGCCTTGTGGAGGGGGCAATTCGGAGGCGGGGAGCTGTTTTTT.

V and J are TRBV5-1 and TRBJ1-2, with 11 positions matching TRBD1. The J segment lost 4 bases and the V segment lost 4 bases, leaving 0 bases of the junction unmatched. The germline CDR1 and CDR2 sequences are SGHRS and YFSETQ. This CDR3 has 13 amino acids. The DNA for the CDR3 is TGCGCCAGCAGCGGGACAGGGGGCTATGGCTACACCTTC. Protein sequence: CASSGTGGYGYTF.

This chain uses TRBV6-6 with TRBJ2-7; 10 bases are shared with TRBD1. J was trimmed by 0 bases and V by 6 bases; bases with no gene match: 5. CDR3 length equals 15 residues. The V gene's germline CDR1 is MNHNY and CDR2 SVGAGI (reference sequence). DNA for the CDR3: TGTGCCAGCAGCCGTGGACAGGGGGTCTCCTACGAGCAGTACGTC. Encoded protein: CASSRGQGVSYEQYV.

The chain links TRBV27 to TRBJ1-4, with 11 nucleotides matching TRBD1. V gave up 5 bases and J gave up 10 bases; unmatched junction bases: 9. The CDR3 is 15 amino acids. CDR1 is MNHEY and CDR2 is SMNVEV in the germline V gene (reference sequence). DNA of the CDR3: TGTGCCAGCAGTGCGTTAGGGACAGGGGGAAGAAAACTGTTTTTT. Translation gives CASSALGTGGRKLFF.

The chain uses TRBV2 and TRBJ2-7; no reliable D call. The CDR3 contains 13 residues. Germline V gives CDR1 SNHLY, CDR2 FYNNEI. V lost 2 bases to trimming and J lost 5 bases, with 10 bases between them. CDR3: CASSEWAGHEQYV. CDR3 sequence (DNA): TGTGCCAGCAGTGAATGGGCAGGTCACGAGCAGTACGTC.

The chain joins TRBV19 to TRBJ2-7; tentative D call: TRBD1 (6 bases). Germline CDR1 reads LNHDA; CDR2 reads SQIVND (reference sequence). The CDR3 is made up of 15 amino acids. V was trimmed by 6 bases and J by 2 bases, leaving 17 bases between them. CDR3 nucleotides: TGTGCCAGTAGCCCGAGGCAGGGGAGCGCCTACGAGCAGTACTTC. Amino acids: CASSPRQGSAYEQYF.

This clone was seen just once. V usage is TRBV5-4 and J usage is TRBJ2-7, with D possibly being TRBD1 (6 bases). The CDR3 sequence is 14 residues long. Per germline, CDR1 SGHNT and CDR2 YYREEE (reference sequence). Trimming pared 2 bases from V and 4 bases from J, leaving 13 bases between. CDR3 coding DNA: TGTGCCAGCAGCTTTGGCGACAGGAGATACGAGCAGTACGTC. Translation: CASSFGDRRYEQYV.

The CDR3 is CASSTPTGNEQFF. CDR3 nucleotides: TGTGCCAGCAGTACCCCAACGGGAAATGAGCAGTTCTTC. The chain joins TRBV7-9 to TRBJ2-1, with a weak D call TRBD2 (5 bases). CDR1 is SEHNR, CDR2 FQNEAQ, per germline (reference sequence). Trimming cost V 6 bases and J 7 bases, with 13 bases left between them. The CDR3 is made up of 13 amino acids. Combining the CDR3 with reference TRBV7-9 and TRBJ2-1 gives the whole variable domain DTGVSQNPRHKITKRGQNVTFRCDPISEHNRLYWYRQTLGQGPEFLTYFQNEAQLEKSRLLSDRFSAERPKGSFSTLEIQRTEQGDSAMYLCASSTPTGNEQFFGPGTRLTVL.

The chain links TRBV30 to TRBJ2-5; TRBD1 might be the D (5 bases). V shed 5 bases and J shed 2 bases, with 24 bases lying between them. Germline V gene data show CDR1 as GTSNPN and CDR2 as SVGIG (reference sequence). This CDR3 contains 17 residues. CDR3 loop: CAWSVQGLTFGQETQYF. The DNA for the CDR3 is TGTGCCTGGTCCGTGCAGGGCTTAACGTTTGGGCAAGAGACCCAGTACTTC.

The gene calls are TRBV3-1 (or the pseudogene TRBV3-2) and TRBJ2-1, with TRBD1 identical over 9 bases. CDR3 length equals 15 residues. V shed 3 bases, J shed 6 bases, and the junction held 6 bases outside the gene matches. The germline CDR1 and CDR2 sequences are LGHDT and YNNKEL (reference sequence). CDR3 coding DNA: TGTGCCAGCAGCCATTCGGACAGGGGCGGCAATGAGCAGTTCTTC. It specifies CASSHSDRGGNEQFF.

This clone was detected only once. The chain combines TRBV28 with TRBJ2-7, with D maybe TRBD1 (5 bases). Germline V gene lookup returns CDR1 MDHEN and CDR2 SYDVKM. This CDR3 region has 14 residues. The V gene lost 5 bases and the J gene lost 6 bases, with 17 bases spanning the gap. The CDR3: CASSALSRAGEQYV. CDR3 DNA sequence: TGTGCCAGCAGTGCGTTATCCAGGGCTGGCGAGCAGTACGTC.

The chain couples TRBV7-2 to TRBJ2-1; maybe TRBD1 (5 bases). Between the trimmed V and J ends, which lost 7 bases and 2 bases, there was a span of 18 bases. The germline gives CDR1 SGHTA, CDR2 FQGNSA. The CDR3 has 16 residues. Written as DNA, the CDR3 is TGTGCCAGCACCCCAATTTCCAGGGCGGCCTACAATGAGCAGTTCTTC. Translation gives CASTPISRAAYNEQFF.

V and J are TRBV28 and TRBJ2-7; 11 bases agree with TRBD2. The CDR3 is made up of 18 amino acids. The germline V gene has CDR1 MDHEN and CDR2 SYDVKM. J gave up 4 bases and V 2 bases, and 13 bases lay outside the gene matches. The CDR3 sequence is CASSLPRASGGLEYEQYF. The DNA for the CDR3 is TGTGCCAGCAGTTTACCCCGGGCTAGCGGGGGGTTGGAATACGAGCAGTACTTC.

The chain joins TRBV29-1 to TRBJ2-1; D is perhaps TRBD2 (6 bases). This CDR3 region has 16 residues. V gave up 1 base and J gave up 5 bases, with 18 bases separating them. The germline gives CDR1 SQVTM, CDR2 ANQGSEA. The CDR3 here is CSVEGSGGDWNNEQFF. The CDR3 nucleotides are TGCAGCGTTGAAGGAAGCGGTGGGGACTGGAACAATGAGCAGTTCTTC.

V and J are TRBV27 and TRBJ2-4, with D possibly being TRBD2 (7 bases). The CDR3 is made up of 14 amino acids. The V end lost 4 bases, the J end lost 6 bases, and 13 bases lay between the germline ends. Germline loops: CDR1 MNHEY, CDR2 SMNVEV (reference sequence). The DNA for the CDR3 is TGTGCCAGCAGTTCGGGGGGCTCCGGAAACATTCAGTACTTC. It yields the protein CASSSGGSGNIQYF.

The genes are TRBV24-1 and TRBJ2-1, with 7 bases aligning to TRBD2. This CDR3 is 13 amino acids long. V lost 10 bases to trimming and J lost 0 bases; unmatched junction nucleotides: 2. In germline, CDR1 is KGHDR, CDR2 SFDVKD. CDR3 coding DNA: TGTGCCACTGGGAGGGGCTCCTACAATGAGCAGTTCTTC. It is translated as CATGRGSYNEQFF.

The J gene is TRBJ2-1, the V gene TRBV24-1, with D uncertain. The V gene's germline CDR1 is KGHDR and CDR2 SFDVKD. The CDR3 is 14 amino acids. Trimming pared 11 bases from V and 0 bases from J, leaving 13 bases between. DNA for the CDR3: TGTGCCATCGCCGACTCCAGCTCCTACAATGAGCAGTTCTTC. Translated: CAIADSSSYNEQFF.

The rearrangement joins TRBV7-7 to TRBJ2-1; 8 positions agree with TRBD2. The CDR3 spans 15 residues. Looked up from germline, CDR1 is SSHAT and CDR2 is FNYEAQ (reference sequence). V lost 2 bases to trimming and J lost 3 bases; unmatched junction nucleotides: 3. The CDR3 nucleotides read TGTGCCAGCAGCTTATCCGGGGGGGGCTACAATGAGCAGTTCTTC. Translated, it gives CASSLSGGGYNEQFF.

The J gene is TRBJ1-4, the V gene TRBV27; no definite D call. V was pared by 3 bases and J by 0 bases, with 14 bases between. This CDR3 is 17 amino acids long. Germline CDR1 MNHEY, CDR2 SMNVEV (reference sequence). CDR3 in DNA: TGTGCCAGCAGTTTCCTACTGGTTACCCCAACTAATGAAAAACTGTTTTTT. It specifies CASSFLLVTPTNEKLFF.